These 6 T cell receptor beta chains originate from one sample sequenced in a study of blood T cell repertoires in COVID-19. The table came from immunoSEQ multiplex PCR; TCRdb's copy has only in-frame clones and leaves some out. Of under 200,000 clones in the sample, around 80% are singletons; the top ten hold 6% to 7.5%. Source material: peripheral blood. Receptor source: a man between 65 and 80 years old with active or convalescent COVID-19.

This rearrangement joins TRBV7-9 to TRBJ1-5; tentative D call: TRBD1 (6 bases). CDR3 length equals 13 residues. Germline V gene sequence: CDR1 SEHNR, CDR2 FQNEAQ (reference sequence). V was trimmed by 1 base and J by 9 bases, leaving 10 bases between them. The CDR3 nucleotides read TGTGCCAGCAGCTTAGAGGGACACTGGCCCCAGCATTTT. Translating it yields CASSLEGHWPQHF.

The rearrangement joins TRBV6-5 to TRBJ2-7; D may be TRBD2 (5 bases). Trimming took 9 bases from V and 1 from J, leaving 13 bases between them. Germline values: CDR1 MNHEY, CDR2 SVGAGI. CDR3 length equals 13 residues. CDR3 DNA: TGTGCCAGTACCGCCCCGGGGTCCTACGAGCAGTACTTC. This translates into CASTAPGSYEQYF.

The chain links TRBV20-1 to TRBJ2-7; a weak D match, TRBD1 (5 bases). V lost 3 bases to trimming and J lost 4 bases, with 13 bases between them. This CDR3 comprises 13 residues. CDR1 and CDR2 from the germline V gene are DFQATT and SNEGSKA (reference sequence). The DNA of the CDR3 is TGCAGTGCTAGTAATCAGGGCCCGTACGAGCAGTACTTC. Protein: CSASNQGPYEQYF.

This chain connects TRBV4-3 to TRBJ2-2, with TRBD1 as a possible D gene (5 bases). Trimming took off 4 bases at V and 7 bases at J, with 13 bases between the two ends. The germline V gene has CDR1 LGHNA and CDR2 YSLEER. There are 14 residues in the CDR3. The CDR3 spells CASSRNQGGGELFF. CDR3 DNA sequence: TGCGCCAGCAGCCGTAACCAGGGTGGCGGGGAGCTGTTTTTT.

This clone appeared a few times. The genes are TRBV3-1 (or the pseudogene TRBV3-2) and TRBJ2-7, with TRBD1 as a possible D gene (6 bases). Trimming shortened V by 5 bases and J by 0 bases, and 11 bases separated the two germline ends. From germline, CDR1 is LGHDT and CDR2 YNNKEL (reference sequence). This CDR3 contains 14 residues. This chain's CDR3 is CASSDGRGSYEQYF. The CDR3, as DNA: TGTGCCAGCAGCGATGGCAGGGGCTCCTACGAGCAGTACTTC.

By share, this clone counts as medium-sized. This rearrangement joins TRBV7-2 to TRBJ2-5; 8 positions agree with TRBD2. There are 16 residues in the CDR3. The V and J ends lost 5 bases and 1 base, in that order; junction bases with no gene match: 9. Germline values: CDR1 SGHTA, CDR2 FQGNSA. CDR3 bases: TGTGCCAGCAGCCAGAGAGCGGGGGCCCCCCAAGAGACCCAGTACTTC. This gives the protein CASSQRAGAPQETQYF.